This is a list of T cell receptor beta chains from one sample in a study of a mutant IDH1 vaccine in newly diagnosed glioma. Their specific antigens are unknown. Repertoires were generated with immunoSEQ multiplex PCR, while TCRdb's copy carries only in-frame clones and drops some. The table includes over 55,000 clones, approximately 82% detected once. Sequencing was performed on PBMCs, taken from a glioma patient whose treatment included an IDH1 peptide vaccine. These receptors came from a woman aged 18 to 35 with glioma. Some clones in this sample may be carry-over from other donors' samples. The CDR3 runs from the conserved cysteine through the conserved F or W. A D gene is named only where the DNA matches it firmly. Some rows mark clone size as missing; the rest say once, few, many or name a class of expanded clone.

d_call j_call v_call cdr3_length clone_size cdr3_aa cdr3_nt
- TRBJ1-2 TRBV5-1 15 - CASSWGGEANYGYTF TGCGCCAGCAGCTGGGGTGGAGAGGCGAACTATGGCTACACCTTC
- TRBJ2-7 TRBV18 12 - CASSPDVYEQYF TGTGCCAGCTCACCCGATGTCTACGAGCAGTACTTC
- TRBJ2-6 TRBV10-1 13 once CASGPPGANVLTF TGCGCCAGCGGCCCCCCGGGGGCCAACGTCCTGACTTTC
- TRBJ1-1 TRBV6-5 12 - CASRTVNTEAFF TGTGCCAGCAGGACAGTGAACACTGAAGCTTTCTTT
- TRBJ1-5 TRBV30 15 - CAWSVRGRGGQPQHF TGTGCCTGGAGTGTACGAGGCAGGGGAGGGCAGCCCCAGCATTTT
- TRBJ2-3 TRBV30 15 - CAWRGRLRGTDTQYF TGTGCCTGGAGGGGACGGCTTCGGGGCACAGATACGCAGTATTTT
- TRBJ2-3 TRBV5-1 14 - CASSFGGQTDTQYF TGCGCCAGCAGCTTCGGGGGGCAGACAGATACGCAGTATTTT
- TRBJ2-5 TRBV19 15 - CATTVGSAYQETQYF TGTGCTACGACCGTCGGGAGCGCATACCAAGAGACCCAGTACTTC
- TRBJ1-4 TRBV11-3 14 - CASSDTDSAGVLFF TGTGCCAGCAGCGATACTGACAGTGCCGGAGTACTGTTTTTT
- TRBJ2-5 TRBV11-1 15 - CASSLRDPYRETQYF TGTGCCAGCAGCTTACGGGACCCCTACAGGGAGACCCAGTACTTC
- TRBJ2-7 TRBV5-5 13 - CASSLGGGYEQYF TGTGCCAGCAGCTTGGGTGGGGGCTACGAGCAGTACTTC
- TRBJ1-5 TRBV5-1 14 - CASSFGGVGQPQHF TGCGCCAGCAGTTTCGGGGGGGTTGGTCAGCCCCAGCATTTT
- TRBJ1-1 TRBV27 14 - CASSLSLHRTEAFF TGTGCCAGCAGTTTATCCCTCCACCGCACTGAAGCTTTCTTT
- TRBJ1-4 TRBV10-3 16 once CAIGFEIGTDNEKLFF TGTGCCATCGGCTTCGAGATCGGGACCGATAATGAAAAACTGTTTTTT
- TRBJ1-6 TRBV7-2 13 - CASSPTSDSPLHF TGTGCCAGCAGCCCGACAAGTGACTCACCCCTCCACTTT
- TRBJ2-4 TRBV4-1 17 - CASSQPTEGSAKNIQYF TGCGCCAGCAGCCAACCGACAGAGGGATCGGCCAAAAACATTCAGTACTTC
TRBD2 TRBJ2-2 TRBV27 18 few CASSSRRTSGVNTGELFF TGTGCCAGCAGCAGTAGACGGACTAGCGGAGTGAACACCGGGGAGCTGTTTTTT
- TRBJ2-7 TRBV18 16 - CASSPTTPGPNYEQYF TGTGCCAGCTCACCAACTACTCCGGGACCTAACTACGAGCAGTACTTC
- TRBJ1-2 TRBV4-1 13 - CASSQGASYGYTF TGCGCCAGCAGCCAGGGGGCCAGCTATGGCTACACCTTC
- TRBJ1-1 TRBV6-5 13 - CASSSHRQNEAFF TGTGCCAGCAGTTCCCATCGACAGAACGAAGCTTTCTTT